These T cell receptor beta chains were read from a single sample in a study of T-cell memory formation after mild COVID-19. In TCRdb, the 5' RACE reads were re-called with MiXCR into one record per CDR3 protein. The sample has roughly 580,000 distinct CDR3 sequences; about a sixth are singletons. The sequenced sample consisted of PBMCs or a T cell subset sorted from them (not recorded which). These receptors were obtained from an adult woman who had mild COVID-19 (a few samples of this study predate the infection). Cell type and time point are not known. The CDR3 runs from the conserved cysteine through the conserved F or W. D genes are given only for firm matches. Clone size is shown for a subset of rows, as once, few, many or a class of expanded clone.

CDR3 DNA	CDR3 protein	J gene	V gene	clone size	D gene
TGTGCCAGCAGCACTAGGACAGCTGGGGCCAACGTCCTGACTTTC	CASSTRTAGANVLTF	TRBJ2-6	TRBV13	-	-
TGTGCCAGCAGCTTCTCAATAGTATCGTCCTCCTACAATGAGCAGTTCTTC	CASSFSIVSSSYNEQFF	TRBJ2-1	TRBV7-2	-	-
TGTGCCAGCAGCCCGGTGACAGGGGGAAGCTACGAGCAGTACTTC	CASSPVTGGSYEQYF	TRBJ2-7	TRBV7-9	-	TRBD1
TGTGCCACCAGCAGAGTAGGGACAGGGTCCTACGAGCAGTACTTC	CATSRVGTGSYEQYF	TRBJ2-7	TRBV15	-	TRBD1
TGCGCCAGCAGCTTCGGGGACAGGAACACCGGGGAGCTGTTTTTT	CASSFGDRNTGELFF	TRBJ2-2	TRBV5-1	-	TRBD1
TGTGCCAGCGTTGGGCCCGTCCCGCACCTCTATGGCTACACCTTC	CASVGPVPHLYGYTF	TRBJ1-2	TRBV6-1	-	-
TGTGCCAGCAGCCGACTAGGGGAGGGGGGGCCGAATGAGCAGTTCTTC	CASSRLGEGGPNEQFF	TRBJ2-1	TRBV4-2	few	-
TGTGCCATCAGTGAGTTGGGCTTTCAGTACTTC	CAISELGFQYF	TRBJ2-5	TRBV10-3	few	-
TGCAGTGCTAGGGCTAGCGGGAGGGCCAATGAGCAGTTCTTC	CSARASGRANEQFF	TRBJ2-1	TRBV20-1	-	TRBD2
TGTGCCAGCAGTTCCCGGGACAACTTTAGCCAGCCCCAGCATTTT	CASSSRDNFSQPQHF	TRBJ1-5	TRBV12-3/TRBV12-4	few	-
TGTGCCAGCAGTTTCTCCTACGAGCAGTACTTC	CASSFSYEQYF	TRBJ2-7	TRBV7-9	many	-
TGTGCCAGCAGTCCGTCTGTTCCAGGGAGACAAGGAGAGACCCAGTACTTC	CASSPSVPGRQGETQYF	TRBJ2-5	TRBV28	-	-
TGTGCCAGCAGCTTACAGGGGGCGTTAAGTGGCTACACCTTC	CASSLQGALSGYTF	TRBJ1-2	TRBV7-2	few	TRBD1
TGCAGTGCTAGACCCGGGTTCCGGGAGACCCAGTACTTC	CSARPGFRETQYF	TRBJ2-5	TRBV20-1	few	-
TGTGCCAGCAGCCCGCCGGACAGGGGTCAGGCCACTGAAGCTTTCTTT	CASSPPDRGQATEAFF	TRBJ1-1	TRBV3-1	-	TRBD1
TGTGCCAGCAGTTACTCGAGGACTAGCGGGAGCAACCGGAAGTTCTTC	CASSYSRTSGSNRKFF	TRBJ2-1	TRBV6-5	few	TRBD2
TGTGCCAGCAGCTTGGTAGCCAGGGACAATTCACCCCTCCACTTT	CASSLVARDNSPLHF	TRBJ1-6	TRBV5-6	-	-
TGCAGTGCTAGAGCCCAGCGGAGGGAGCCCCAGCATTTT	CSARAQRREPQHF	TRBJ1-5	TRBV20-1	-	-
TGCGCCAGCACGGGACTGGGTTCTGGAAACACCATATATTTT	CASTGLGSGNTIYF	TRBJ1-3	TRBV4-1	-	-
TGTGCCAGCAGTTACCCCGGACTAGCGGGGCGGTACGAGCAGTACTTC	CASSYPGLAGRYEQYF	TRBJ2-7	TRBV6-5	few	TRBD2
TGCAGTGCTAGAGATCGAAGAGGGGGTGGCACTGAAGCTTTCTTT	CSARDRRGGGTEAFF	TRBJ1-1	TRBV20-1	many	-
TGTGCCAGCAGCCTGGGACAGGGGACAACTAATGAAAAACTGTTTTTT	CASSLGQGTTNEKLFF	TRBJ1-4	TRBV6-5	-	TRBD1
TGTGCCACCAGTGATTTGTCGGGGCAAGGAGAGACCCAGTACTTC	CATSDLSGQGETQYF	TRBJ2-5	TRBV24-1	-	-
TGCAGCGTTGAAGATCTGGGCGGCGAGAACACCGGGGAGCTGTTTTTT	CSVEDLGGENTGELFF	TRBJ2-2	TRBV29-1	many	-
TGTGCCAGCCGGAAGGGGGGGAATCAGCCCCAGCATTTT	CASRKGGNQPQHF	TRBJ1-5	TRBV7-8	-	-
TGTGCCAGCAGCTTGACTAGCCCGGGGAATGAGCAGTTCTTC	CASSLTSPGNEQFF	TRBJ2-1	TRBV7-6	few	TRBD2
TGTGCCAGCAGCCCCGGGGGAGGTGCGAAGACCCAGTACTTC	CASSPGGGAKTQYF	TRBJ2-5	TRBV7-9	few	-
TGTGCCAGCAGTTCTCATGGGCTCCCAGACATTCAGTACTTC	CASSSHGLPDIQYF	TRBJ2-4	TRBV6-5	many	-
TGCAGTGCTAGGTATTGGGGTGAAAAACTGTTTTTT	CSARYWGEKLFF	TRBJ1-4	TRBV20-1	-	-
TGTGCCAGCAGTTTAGGACTTCCAGGGGATACGCAGTATTTT	CASSLGLPGDTQYF	TRBJ2-3	TRBV12-3/TRBV12-4	many	-
TGTGCCAGCAGCCGAGGCTCTAGCTTCACAGATACGCAGTATTTT	CASSRGSSFTDTQYF	TRBJ2-3	TRBV3-1	-	-
TGCGCCAGCAGCAAGGGACAGAAGAACACTGAAGCTTTCTTT	CASSKGQKNTEAFF	TRBJ1-1	TRBV5-1	-	TRBD1
TGTGCCAGCAGTCCCGGGACAGCCCATGAGACCCAGTACTTC	CASSPGTAHETQYF	TRBJ2-5	TRBV6-2/TRBV6-3	-	TRBD1
TGTGCCAGCAGCCAAGGACTAGCGGGAGAAGGGAGGGATGAGCAGTTCTTC	CASSQGLAGEGRDEQFF	TRBJ2-1	TRBV3-1	-	TRBD2
TGCAGCGTTCCCGGGACACTTCAGTACGAGCAGTACTTC	CSVPGTLQYEQYF	TRBJ2-7	TRBV29-1	many	-
TGTGCCATCAGCTTGACAGGTGCCCAAGAGACCCAGTACTTC	CAISLTGAQETQYF	TRBJ2-5	TRBV10-3	few	-
TGTGCCAGCAGCTTAGTTGGGACTGTTAATGAGCAGTTCTTC	CASSLVGTVNEQFF	TRBJ2-1	TRBV7-3	-	-
TGTGCCACCAGTGATCGGACTAGCGGGAACTTGGAGACCCAGTACTTC	CATSDRTSGNLETQYF	TRBJ2-5	TRBV24-1	few	TRBD2
TGTGCCAGCAGTCATGGCGGGGGTCGGAACACTGAAGCTTTCTTT	CASSHGGGRNTEAFF	TRBJ1-1	TRBV7-9	few	-
TGCAGTGCTCAGGACAGCTCTGGAAACACCATATATTTT	CSAQDSSGNTIYF	TRBJ1-3	TRBV20-1	few	-
TGTGCCAGCTCACGCCGACAGGCCACAGATACGCAGTATTTT	CASSRRQATDTQYF	TRBJ2-3	TRBV18	few	-
TGCGCCAGCAGCTTGGTAGGGGCTAGCGGGAGATTAAGAGATACGCAGTATTTT	CASSLVGASGRLRDTQYF	TRBJ2-3	TRBV5-1	-	TRBD2
TGTGCCAGCAGCTTCTTGACTGTCGGCAATGAGCAGTTCTTC	CASSFLTVGNEQFF	TRBJ2-1	TRBV5-6	few	-
TGTGCTAGTGGCACGAGCAATCAGCCCCAGCATTTT	CASGTSNQPQHF	TRBJ1-5	TRBV12-5	few	-
TGTGCCAGCTCCCCTGATAGCGGGAGAGGGACTAGTGAGCAGTTCTTC	CASSPDSGRGTSEQFF	TRBJ2-1	TRBV18	-	TRBD2
TGTGCCAGCAGTTATGGAGAAAAGATCACAGATACGCAGTATTTT	CASSYGEKITDTQYF	TRBJ2-3	TRBV6-6	few	-
TGTGCCAGCGGATGGGGGGGAAGCAATCAGCCCCAGCATTTT	CASGWGGSNQPQHF	TRBJ1-5	TRBV12-3/TRBV12-4	-	-
TGTGCCAGCAGTTACGGGCAGGCCTCCTACGAGCAGTACTTC	CASSYGQASYEQYF	TRBJ2-7	TRBV6-5	few	-
TGTGCCAGCAGCTTCGGGGGATCTGGGGCCAACGTCCTGACTTTC	CASSFGGSGANVLTF	TRBJ2-6	TRBV7-3	many	-
TGTGCCAGCAGGGACCCGGGACAGCATAACTATGGCTACACCTTC	CASRDPGQHNYGYTF	TRBJ1-2	TRBV12-3/TRBV12-4	-	TRBD1
TGTGCCAGCAGCTTGGCCCTCTCCTACGAGCAGTACTTC	CASSLALSYEQYF	TRBJ2-7	TRBV11-3	-	-
TGTGCCAGCAGCTTAAGGGCAGGACCGTACAATGAGCAGTTCTTC	CASSLRAGPYNEQFF	TRBJ2-1	TRBV7-3	few	-
TGTGCCAGCAGTTTACTACTAGCGGGAGATGAGCAGTTCTTC	CASSLLLAGDEQFF	TRBJ2-1	TRBV12-3/TRBV12-4	-	TRBD2
TGTGCCAGCAGCCAGGATAGCGGGGGGCCCACAGATACGCAGTATTTT	CASSQDSGGPTDTQYF	TRBJ2-3	TRBV3-1	-	TRBD2